This TCR beta chain originates from a study of T cell repertoires in cytomegalovirus infection. Study information: CMV infection together with matching HLA type was indicated by public TCR beta signatures.

In germline, CDR1 is SGHTA, CDR2 FQGNSA. The length of the CDR3 is 18 residues. The J segment lost 4 bases and the V segment lost 0 bases, leaving 11 bases of the junction unmatched. The study's findings and limits: The response measured ex vivo was dominated by TCR beta clonotypes (HLA-C-restricted and CMV-specific). Totalled public TCR beta family frequency picked out people who carried CMV plus the relevant HLA.

TCRdb used MiXCR to reprocess the reads, holding one entry per CDR3 protein. The sample has approximately 990,000 distinct CDR3 sequences; approximately 32% are singletons. This clonotype came up many times. The antigen remains unidentified. Specimen: cultured CD8+ T cells from PBMCs, collected from culture after CMV antigen stimulation. This TCR came from a human donor in good health (CMV status not recorded). Some clones in this sample may be carry-over from other donors' samples. V and J are TRBV7-2 and TRBJ2-3; TRBD2 agrees at 9 bases. CDR3 sequence reads: CASSLAVGSGGPADTQYF. The CDR3 coding sequence is TGTGCCAGCAGCTTAGCGGTTGGGAGCGGGGGGCCAGCAGATACGCAGTATTTT.